This entry is about one T cell receptor (beta chain). The target antigen is unknown. Sequence at one end of the junction differs from germline and may be a read error. This entry is derived from a study of tumor and adjacent non-tumor tissue in lung cancer. Across the study: The patients, some ten men and roughly 5 women, were roughly 30 to 80 with stage I to III disease. Each sample yielded approximately 4 million productive TCRbeta reads on average.

Study outcomes and limitations: Significantly higher TCR diversity was found in tumor than normal lung. Normal lung showed higher cumulative top 100 clone frequency than tumor.

The library came from three nested PCR rounds adapted from ARM-PCR protocols. TCRdb recomputed calls from the multiplex PCR reads with MiXCR, one row per CDR3 protein. This repertoire shows some 100,000 distinct CDR3 sequences, roughly two thirds found once; its top ten account for around 19%. Germline CDR1 is SGHAT and CDR2 is FQNNGV. The CDR3 has 18 residues. This sample's RNA came from whole unsorted tissue. This non-tumor lung sample came from over 3 cm beyond the tumor edge. The V gene is TRBV11-2, the J gene TRBJ2-3, with 7 bases lining up with TRBD2. This clonotype was sampled from a man aged 30-40 years with non-small cell lung cancer. Sequencing was performed on distant non-tumor lung tissue. Written as DNA, the CDR3 is TGTGCCATCAGCTTAGGGTTTTTGGCGGGAGATCGCACAGATACGCAGTATTTT. Translating it yields CAISLGFLAGDRTDTQYF.